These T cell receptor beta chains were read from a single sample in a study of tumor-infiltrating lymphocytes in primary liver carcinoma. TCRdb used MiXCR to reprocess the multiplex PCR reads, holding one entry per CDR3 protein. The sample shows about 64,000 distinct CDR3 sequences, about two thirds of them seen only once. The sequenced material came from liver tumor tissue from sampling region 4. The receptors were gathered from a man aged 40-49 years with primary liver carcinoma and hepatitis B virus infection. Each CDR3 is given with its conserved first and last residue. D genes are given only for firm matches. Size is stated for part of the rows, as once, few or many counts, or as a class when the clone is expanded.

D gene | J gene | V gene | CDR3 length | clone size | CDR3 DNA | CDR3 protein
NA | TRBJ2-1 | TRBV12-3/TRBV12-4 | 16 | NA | TGTGCCAGCAGCTCTCGGATAGGAGTCTCCTACAATGAGCAGTTCTTC | CASSSRIGVSYNEQFF
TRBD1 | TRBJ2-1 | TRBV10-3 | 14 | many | TGTGCCATCAGACCGGGACAGGGGGCAGATGAGCAGTTCTTC | CAIRPGQGADEQFF
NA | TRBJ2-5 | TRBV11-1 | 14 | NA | TGTGCCTGCAGTGGACGGATGGAGGTGGGGACCCAGTACTTC | CACSGRMEVGTQYF
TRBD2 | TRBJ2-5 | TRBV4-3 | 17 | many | TGCGCCAGCAGCCAAGCGACTAGCGGGAGGACTGGTGAGACCCAGTACTTC | CASSQATSGRTGETQYF
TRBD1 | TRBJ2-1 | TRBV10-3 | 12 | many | TGTGCCAACCGGGACAGCAACAATGAGCAGCTCTTC | CANRDSNNEQLF
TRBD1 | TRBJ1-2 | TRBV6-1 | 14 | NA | TGTGCCAGTACTTCCGGGACAGGGTTCTATGGCTACACCTTC | CASTSGTGFYGYTF
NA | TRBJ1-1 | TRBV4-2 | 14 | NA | TGTGCCAGCAACACAAACCAGGGAGGCGCTGAAGCTTTCTTT | CASNTNQGGAEAFF
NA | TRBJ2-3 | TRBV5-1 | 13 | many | TGCGCCAGCAGCCCCCAGGACCCGGGGACGCAGTATTTT | CASSPQDPGTQYF
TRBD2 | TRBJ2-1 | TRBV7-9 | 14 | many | TGTGCCAGCAGCGGTACTAGCGGGAGTAATGAGCAGTTCTTC | CASSGTSGSNEQFF
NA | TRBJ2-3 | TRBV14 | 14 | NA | TGTGTCAGCAGCTGGAGGGCCTGGACAGATACGCAGTATTTT | CVSSWRAWTDTQYF
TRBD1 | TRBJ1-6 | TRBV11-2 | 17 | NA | TGTACCAGCAGCTTAGGGTCCCCCCGACAGGGTAATTCACCCCTCCACTTT | CTSSLGSPRQGNSPLHF
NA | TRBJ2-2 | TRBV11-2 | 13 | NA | TGTGCCAGCATCTTTACGGACACTGGGGAGCTGTTTTTT | CASIFTDTGELFF
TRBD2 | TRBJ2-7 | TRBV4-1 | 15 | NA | TGTGCCAGCAGCCACTTGACTAGCAGGAACTACGAGCGGTACTTC | CASSHLTSRNYERYF
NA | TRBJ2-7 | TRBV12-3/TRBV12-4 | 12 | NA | TGTGCCAGCCGCCTAAACCCCTACGAGCAGTACTTC | CASRLNPYEQYF
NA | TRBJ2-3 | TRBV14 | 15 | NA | TGTGCCAGCAACCAGTATGGGAAGGTACCAGATACGCAGTATTTT | CASNQYGKVPDTQYF
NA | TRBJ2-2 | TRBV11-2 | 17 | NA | TGTGCCAGCAGCCTAGTATTAGGAGGGGCGAACACCGGGGAGATGTTTTTC | CASSLVLGGANTGEMFF
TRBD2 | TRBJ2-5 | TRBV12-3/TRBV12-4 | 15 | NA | TGTGTCAGCACCGAAGGACTAGTGGGTGGAGAGACCCAGTACTTC | CVSTEGLVGGETQYF
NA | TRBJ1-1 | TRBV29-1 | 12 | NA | TGCAGCGTTGGATGGGGCGTGACTGAAGCTTTCTTT | CSVGWGVTEAFF
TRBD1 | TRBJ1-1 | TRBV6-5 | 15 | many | TGTGCCAGCAGTTACTCCCGGACAGGGTCGACTGAAGCTTTCTTT | CASSYSRTGSTEAFF
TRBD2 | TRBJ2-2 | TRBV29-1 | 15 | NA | TGCAACGTTGGGACTAGCGCGGCGAACGCCGGGGAGCTGTTCTTT | CNVGTSAANAGELFF
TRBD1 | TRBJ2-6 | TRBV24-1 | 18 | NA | TGTGCCACTAGTGACACCGGGACAGGGGACTCTGGGGCCCACGTCCTGACTTTC | CATSDTGTGDSGAHVLTF
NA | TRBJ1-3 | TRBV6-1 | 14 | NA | TGTGCCAGCAGTACCCCGGGGAGGATAAACACCATATATTTT | CASSTPGRINTIYF
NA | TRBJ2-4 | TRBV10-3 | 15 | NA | TGTACCGTCAGTGACAACTGGAAAGCCAAAAACATTCAGTACTTC | CTVSDNWKAKNIQYF
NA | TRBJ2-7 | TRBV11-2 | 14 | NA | TGTACCAGCAGCTTTGACGGAGCTTCCTACGAGCAGTATTTC | CTSSFDGASYEQYF
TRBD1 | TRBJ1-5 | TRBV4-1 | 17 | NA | TGCGCCAGCAGCCATGGAGACAGGGGGAGGAAGCAATCAGCCCAGCATTTT | CASSHGDRGRKQSAQHF
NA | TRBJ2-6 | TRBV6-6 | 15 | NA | TGTGCCAGCAGCTCCCAGGGGACGGGGACCAACGTCCTGACTTTC | CASSSQGTGTNVLTF
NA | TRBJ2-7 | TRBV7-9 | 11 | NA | TGTTCCAACAGCTTTGGGTACGAGCAGTACTTC | CSNSFGYEQYF
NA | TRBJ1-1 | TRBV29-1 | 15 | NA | TGCAGCGTTGACGGGGGGTGGGGGATGAGGACTAAAGCTTCCTTT | CSVDGGWGMRTKASF